These T cell receptor beta chains were read from a single sample in a study of blood T cell repertoires in COVID-19. Using immunoSEQ multiplex PCR, the repertoire was profiled, and TCRdb retains in-frame clones only, with some absent. The repertoire holds roughly 300,000 clones, with over 70% as singletons. Sequencing used peripheral blood. The receptor set was obtained from a woman aged 45-65 years with acute or convalescent COVID-19. Each CDR3 is given with its conserved first and last residue. D genes are given only for firm matches. A row's size may be missing; if present it is once, few, many or a size class.

j_call d_call clone_size v_call cdr3_aa cdr3_nt
TRBJ1-1 NA few TRBV25-1 CASTPSRGITEAFF TGTGCCAGCACTCCCTCCCGGGGGATCACTGAAGCTTTCTTT
TRBJ2-1 TRBD1 NA TRBV25-1 CASSDFRDSSYNEQFF TGTGCCAGCAGTGACTTCCGGGACAGCTCCTACAATGAGCAGTTCTTC
TRBJ2-7 NA few TRBV28 CASSLSQGNYEQYF TGTGCCAGCAGTTTATCTCAGGGAAACTACGAGCAGTACTTC
TRBJ1-5 TRBD1 once TRBV2 CATTGTGPNQPQHF TGTGCCACTACAGGGACAGGGCCTAATCAGCCCCAGCATTTT
TRBJ2-2 TRBD1 NA TRBV7-2 CASSWTGFSTGELFF TGTGCCAGCAGCTGGACAGGGTTTAGCACCGGGGAGCTGTTTTTT
TRBJ1-1 NA NA TRBV27 CASSLVGLGVGNTEAFF TGTGCCAGCAGTTTAGTGGGCCTGGGAGTAGGAAACACTGAAGCTTTCTTT
TRBJ2-6 TRBD1 NA TRBV27 CASSLNPGTGANVLTF TGTGCCAGCAGTTTGAACCCTGGGACAGGGGCGAATGTCCTGACTTTC
TRBJ1-2 NA NA TRBV27 CASSFGPGQYGYTF TGTGCCAGCAGTTTTGGCCCTGGACAGTATGGCTACACCTTC
TRBJ2-1 NA NA TRBV20-1 CSASSNNEQFF TGCAGTGCTAGTTCCAACAATGAGCAGTTCTTC
TRBJ2-3 NA NA TRBV12-3/TRBV12-4 CASSFGDTQYF TGTGCCAGCAGTTTCGGAGATACGCAGTATTTT
TRBJ2-1 TRBD2 once TRBV3-1/TRBV3-2 CASSPSSGGAIGEQFF TGTGCCAGCAGCCCCTCTAGCGGGGGGGCCATCGGTGAGCAGTTCTTC
TRBJ2-4 TRBD1 NA TRBV7-2 CASTGQGRNIQYF TGTGCCAGCACCGGACAGGGGAGGAACATTCAGTACTTC
TRBJ2-2 TRBD1 NA TRBV19 CASSRVTGVTGELFF TGTGCCAGTAGTCGAGTGACAGGGGTTACCGGGGAGCTGTTTTTT
TRBJ2-1 TRBD2 NA TRBV7-2 CASSFKAGGGPFEQFF TGTGCCAGCAGCTTTAAAGCGGGGGGAGGGCCTTTTGAGCAGTTCTTC
TRBJ2-1 TRBD1 many TRBV5-1 CASSLGTGETNEQFF TGCGCCAGCAGCTTGGGGACAGGGGAGACCAATGAGCAGTTCTTC
TRBJ2-1 TRBD1 NA TRBV20-1 CSASGGQGANEQFF TGCAGTGCTAGTGGGGGACAGGGGGCGAATGAGCAGTTCTTC
TRBJ1-2 TRBD1 NA TRBV18 CASSPGTGNNGYTF TGTGCCAGCTCACCCGGGACAGGGAACAATGGCTACACCTTC
TRBJ1-1 NA many TRBV6-6 CASSYEAGEDTEAFF TGTGCCAGCAGTTACGAGGCCGGGGAGGACACTGAAGCTTTCTTT
TRBJ1-2 NA NA TRBV5-4 CASSPEVAVYGYTF TGTGCCAGCAGCCCGGAGGTGGCGGTCTATGGCTACACCTTC
TRBJ2-3 TRBD2 NA TRBV7-2 CASSGEAGVGDTQYF TGTGCCAGCAGCGGGGAAGCGGGAGTTGGAGATACGCAGTATTTT
TRBJ2-2 NA NA TRBV24-1 CATSKFQGTGELFF TGTGCCACCAGTAAGTTCCAGGGGACCGGGGAGCTGTTTTTT
TRBJ2-2 TRBD1 NA TRBV5-1 CASTRDRGSLGVLFF TGCGCCAGCACCAGGGACAGGGGGAGTCTGGGCGTGCTGTTTTTT
TRBJ2-5 TRBD2 NA TRBV18 CASSPARGAGGQETQYF TGTGCCAGCTCACCCGCTCGCGGAGCGGGGGGCCAAGAGACCCAGTACTTC
TRBJ2-7 TRBD1 NA TRBV10-3 CASSQGANYEQYF TGTGCCAGTTCACAGGGGGCGAACTACGAGCAGTACTTC
TRBJ1-2 TRBD1 NA TRBV25-1 CASSDRGQVAGYTF TGTGCCAGCAGTGACAGGGGGCAGGTAGCTGGCTACACCTTC
TRBJ2-7 NA NA TRBV4-1 CASSQEYRTEQYF TGCGCCAGCAGCCAAGAATACAGGACCGAGCAGTACTTC
TRBJ1-5 NA NA TRBV28 CASSYGAGGNQPQHF TGTGCCAGCAGCTACGGCGCGGGGGGCAATCAGCCCCAGCATTTT
TRBJ2-3 NA NA TRBV6-1 CASSEDLTDTQYF TGTGCCAGCAGTGAAGATCTAACAGATACGCAGTATTTT
TRBJ2-1 TRBD2 few TRBV2 CASSLTRGGDEQFF TGTGCCAGCAGTTTGACCCGGGGGGGCGATGAGCAGTTCTTC
TRBJ2-7 NA NA TRBV30 CAWSVWGTGSDEQYF TGTGCCTGGAGTGTCTGGGGAACGGGGTCGGACGAGCAGTACTTC
TRBJ2-3 NA NA TRBV11-2 CASSTLRTANTQYF TGTGCCAGCAGCACTTTAAGGACAGCAAATACGCAGTATTTT
TRBJ1-1 NA NA TRBV18 CASSKGGVNTEAFF TGTGCCAGCTCAAAAGGAGGGGTGAACACTGAAGCTTTCTTT
TRBJ1-1 NA once TRBV6-6 CASSYRAGHPGGAFF TGTGCCAGCAGTTACAGAGCGGGACACCCAGGCGGAGCTTTCTTT
TRBJ2-3 TRBD2 NA TRBV24-1 CATSDRGLAGSTDTQYF TGTGCCACCAGTGACAGGGGACTAGCGGGGAGCACAGATACGCAGTATTTT
TRBJ1-4 NA NA TRBV5-6 CASSKDAWREKLFF TGTGCCAGCAGCAAGGACGCATGGAGGGAAAAACTGTTTTTT
TRBJ2-2 NA NA TRBV4-2 CASSQGAGLANTGELFF TGTGCCAGCAGCCAAGGGGCCGGACTCGCGAACACCGGGGAGCTGTTTTTT
TRBJ1-4 NA NA TRBV18 CASSPSGTPGEKLFF TGTGCCAGCTCACCTTCCGGGACACCGGGTGAAAAACTGTTTTTT
TRBJ2-2 TRBD2 NA TRBV19 CASSRAGVLANTGELFF TGTGCCAGTAGTAGAGCGGGGGTCCTAGCGAACACCGGGGAGCTGTTTTTT
TRBJ1-5 NA NA TRBV2 CASSEWGEGNQPQHF TGTGCCAGCAGTGAATGGGGGGAGGGTAATCAGCCCCAGCATTTT
TRBJ1-2 TRBD1 NA TRBV19 CASSIPGTGGGYTF TGTGCCAGTAGTATCCCCGGGACAGGTGGAGGCTACACCTTC
TRBJ1-1 NA NA TRBV7-6 CASSPISGEWSEAFF TGTGCCAGCAGCCCCATCTCGGGGGAGTGGTCTGAAGCTTTCTTT
TRBJ1-6 TRBD1 NA TRBV3-1/TRBV3-2 CASSQGTGGHSNSPLHF TGTGCCAGCAGCCAAGGGACAGGGGGCCATTCTAATTCACCCCTCCACTTT
TRBJ2-5 TRBD2 NA TRBV12-5 CASGGLAGELIQETQYF TGTGCTAGTGGGGGACTAGCGGGAGAGTTAATACAAGAGACCCAGTACTTC